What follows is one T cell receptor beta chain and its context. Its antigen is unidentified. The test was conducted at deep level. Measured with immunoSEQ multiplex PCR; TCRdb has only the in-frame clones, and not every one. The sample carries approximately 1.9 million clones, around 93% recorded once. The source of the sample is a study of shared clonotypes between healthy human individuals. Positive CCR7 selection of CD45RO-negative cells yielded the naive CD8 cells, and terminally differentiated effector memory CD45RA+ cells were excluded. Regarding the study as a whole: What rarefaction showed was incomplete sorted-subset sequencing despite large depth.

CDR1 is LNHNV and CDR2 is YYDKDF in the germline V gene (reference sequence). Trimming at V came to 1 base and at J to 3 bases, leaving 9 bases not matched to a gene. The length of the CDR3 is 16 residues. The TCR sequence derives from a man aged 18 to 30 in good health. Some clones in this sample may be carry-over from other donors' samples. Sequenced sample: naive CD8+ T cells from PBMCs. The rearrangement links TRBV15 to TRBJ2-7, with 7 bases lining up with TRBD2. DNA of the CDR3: TGTGCCACCAGCAGAGCCTCAGGGAGGGAGGTCTACGAGCAGTACTTC. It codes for CATSRASGREVYEQYF.